Below, 27 T cell receptor beta chains from the same sample are listed, as sequenced in a study of blood T cell repertoires in COVID-19. Profiled with immunoSEQ multiplex PCR; TCRdb holds only in-frame clones, not every one. Of 90,000 to 120,000 clones listed, 88% were seen once; the top ten hold 6.8%. The sequencing input was peripheral blood. These receptors came from a man aged 45-65 years with active or convalescent COVID-19.

The rearrangement joins TRBV29-1 to TRBJ2-5, with D perhaps matching TRBD2 (5 bases). Trimming pared 7 bases from V and 1 base from J, leaving 13 bases between. Germline CDR1 reads SQVTM; CDR2 reads ANQGSEA. The CDR3 contains 13 residues. In nucleotides, the CDR3 is TGCAGCGCCTCAGGCGGGTCCCAAGAGACCCAGTACTTC. Encoded protein: CSASGGSQETQYF. Complete variable domain (other parts from reference TRBV29-1 and TRBJ2-5): SAVISQKPSRDICQRGTSLTIQCQVDSQVTMMFWYRQQPGQSLTLIATANQGSEATYESGFVIDKFPISRPNLTFSTLTVSNMSPEDSSIYLCSASGGSQETQYFGPGTRLLVL.

This rearrangement joins TRBV11-2 to TRBJ1-4; maybe TRBD1 (5 bases). The CDR3 totals 15 residues. Trimming removed 4 bases from V and 8 bases from J, with 17 bases in between. The V gene's germline CDR1 is SGHAT and CDR2 FQNNGV. CDR3 sequence (DNA): TGTGCCAGCAGCTCAAAGTGGGGGGAGGAAGAAAAACTGTTTTTT. Amino acid sequence: CASSSKWGEEEKLFF.

This clone was seen only a few times. This specimen includes other DNA sequences encoding the same CDR3. The V and J genes are TRBV3-1 (or the pseudogene TRBV3-2) and TRBJ1-2, with D hard to call. The V gene lost 1 base and the J gene lost 2 bases, with 5 bases spanning the gap. The germline CDR1 and CDR2 sequences are LGHDT and YNNKEL (reference sequence). The CDR3 is 13 residues long. The DNA of the CDR3 is TGTGCCAGCAGCCAAGTGAGGAACTATGGCTACACCTTC. Its translation: CASSQVRNYGYTF.

This rearrangement joins TRBV5-1 to TRBJ1-3; 10 bases line up with TRBD1. Trimming at V came to 4 bases and at J to 2 bases, leaving 6 bases not matched to a gene. Per the germline V gene, CDR1 is SGHRS and CDR2 is YFSETQ. The CDR3 has 16 amino acids. The CDR3 DNA follows: TGCGCCAGCAGCCCCCAGGGGACAGGGGCTGGAAACACCATATATTTT. Its translation: CASSPQGTGAGNTIYF.

V is TRBV18 and J is TRBJ1-4, with 7 positions matching TRBD1. Germline lookup yields CDR1 KGHSH and CDR2 LQKENI. The CDR3 has 16 residues. The J segment lost 7 bases and the V segment lost 6 bases, leaving 14 bases of the junction unmatched. In nucleotides, the CDR3 is TGTGCCAGCTCGCTGCAACAGGGGCTGGGTACTGAAAAACTGTTTTTT. Translation: CASSLQQGLGTEKLFF.

A note on this clone: The junction departs from the called germline gene at one end, perhaps through a read error. The rearrangement links TRBV18 to TRBJ2-7; tentative D call: TRBD2 (5 bases). This CDR3 has 14 amino acids. CDR1 is KGHSH and CDR2 is LQKENI in the germline V gene. As DNA, the CDR3 is TGTGCCAACTCACTCAGCGGCCGTTCCTACGAGCAGTACTTC. Encoded protein: CANSLSGRSYEQYF.

The rearrangement uses TRBV20-1 and TRBJ2-1; 10 bases match TRBD2. This CDR3 region has 15 residues. The trim removed 3 bases at V and 6 bases at J, leaving 8 bases unmatched. Germline CDR1 reads DFQATT; CDR2 reads SNEGSKA (reference sequence). CDR3 residues: CSASRRLAGVNEQFF. CDR3 coding DNA: TGCAGTGCTAGTCGGCGGCTAGCGGGAGTCAATGAGCAGTTCTTC.

The rearrangement links TRBV5-6 to TRBJ2-2, with a possible D match to TRBD2 (5 bases). CDR1 is SGHDT and CDR2 is YYEEEE in the germline V gene. V was clipped by 4 bases and J by 6 bases, with 16 bases between them. The CDR3 totals 15 residues. The CDR3 nucleotides read TGTGCCAGCAGCACTAGGCGGGTCCAGCCCGGGGAGCTGTTTTTT. Translated, it gives CASSTRRVQPGELFF.

The chain uses TRBV3-1 (or the pseudogene TRBV3-2) and TRBJ2-1; 9 bases align to TRBD2. Germline CDR1 and CDR2: LGHDT and YNNKEL (reference sequence). The V and J ends lost 0 bases and 12 bases, in that order; junction bases with no gene match: 6. The CDR3 loop spans 14 amino acids. The CDR3 DNA reads TGTGCCAGCAGCCAAGAAGCGCGGGAGGGCCGGCAGTTCTTC. Protein: CASSQEAREGRQFF.

The chain is built from TRBV27 and TRBJ2-7, with D unresolved. CDR3 length: 14 residues. CDR1 is MNHEY and CDR2 is SMNVEV in the germline V gene (reference sequence). Trimming removed 0 bases at V and 5 bases at J, with 11 bases between. This chain's CDR3 is CASSLSPSTHEQYF. The CDR3 region has the DNA TGTGCCAGCAGTTTATCGCCTTCTACCCACGAGCAGTACTTC.

The genes are TRBV18 and TRBJ1-1, with a tentative D call TRBD1 (5 bases). The germline CDR1 and CDR2 sequences are KGHSH and LQKENI. The CDR3 spans 13 residues. Trimming left V 3 bases short and J 5 bases short, with 10 bases between. The CDR3 spells CASSPGLATEAFF. The CDR3 DNA follows: TGTGCCAGCTCACCGGGGCTTGCAACTGAAGCTTTCTTT. Combining the CDR3 with reference TRBV18 and TRBJ1-1 gives the whole variable domain NAGVMQNPRHLVRRRGQEARLRCSPMKGHSHVYWYRQLPEEGLKFMVYLQKENIIDESGMPKERFSAEFPKEGPSILRIQQVVRGDSAAYFCASSPGLATEAFFGQGTRLTVV.

The V gene is TRBV7-2, the J gene TRBJ2-3, with TRBD1 identical over 9 bases. The CDR3 runs to 14 residues. CDR1 SGHTA and CDR2 FQGNSA come from the germline V gene. J was trimmed by 2 bases and V by 8 bases; bases with no gene match: 5. Here the CDR3 DNA reads TGTGCCAGCGGACAGGGGCGGATCACAGATACGCAGTATTTT. It translates to CASGQGRITDTQYF. The full variable domain, rest sourced from reference TRBV7-2 and TRBJ2-3, is GAGVSQSPSNKVTEKGKDVELRCDPISGHTALYWYRQSLGQGLEFLIYFQGNSAPDKSGLPSDRFSAERTGGSVSTLTIQRTQQEDSAVYLCASGQGRITDTQYFGPGTRLTVL.

J is TRBJ1-4 and V is TRBV28; 7 bases align to TRBD1. There are 14 residues in the CDR3. Trimming removed 5 bases from V and 6 bases from J; junction bases left unmatched: 6. The germline CDR1 and CDR2 sequences are MDHEN and SYDVKM. In DNA, the CDR3 is TGTGCCAGCAGTCCCGGACAGGCCGATGAAAAACTGTTTTTT. Encoded protein: CASSPGQADEKLFF.

The V gene is TRBV3-1 (or the pseudogene TRBV3-2), the J gene TRBJ1-1, with a possible D match to TRBD1 (5 bases). Germline V CDR1 and CDR2: LGHDT, YNNKEL (reference sequence). The V gene lost 4 bases and the J gene lost 6 bases, with 12 bases spanning the gap. This CDR3 comprises 13 residues. The CDR3 nucleotides are TGTGCCAGCAGCCGCCAGGGTGGCTCTGAAGCTTTCTTT. Protein product: CASSRQGGSEAFF.

The V call is TRBV20-1, the J call TRBJ1-4, with D possibly TRBD1 on 6 matching bases. Germline CDR1 reads DFQATT; CDR2 reads SNEGSKA (reference sequence). Trimming left V 4 bases short and J 8 bases short, with 23 bases between. The CDR3 is made up of 16 amino acids. CDR3 sequence reads: CSANDPGPGEREKLFF. CDR3 DNA: TGCAGTGCTAATGATCCCGGCCCAGGGGAACGCGAAAAACTGTTTTTT.

V gene TRBV7-6 combines with J gene TRBJ2-3, with a weak D call TRBD2 (7 bases). Trimming removed 4 bases from V and 4 bases from J, with 15 bases in between. CDR3 length: 15 residues. Germline V gives CDR1 SGHVS, CDR2 FNYEAQ. CDR3 DNA: TGTGCCAGCAGCTGGGGGGGCGGGAGTGCAGATACGCAGTATTTT. As protein: CASSWGGGSADTQYF.

The chain links TRBV28 to TRBJ1-4, with 10 bases that match TRBD1. V lost 5 bases, J lost 6 bases, and 9 bases stayed unmatched. The CDR3 is 16 amino acids. Germline V gives CDR1 MDHEN, CDR2 SYDVKM. The CDR3 sequence is CASSPIQGTGDEKLFF. CDR3 DNA: TGTGCCAGCAGTCCTATCCAGGGGACAGGGGATGAAAAACTGTTTTTT.

This chain links TRBV27 with TRBJ2-7; tentative D call: TRBD2 (7 bases). This CDR3 is 14 amino acids long. Trimming cost V 3 bases and J 5 bases, with 14 bases left between them. The germline CDR1 and CDR2 sequences are MNHEY and SMNVEV (reference sequence). CDR3 DNA: TGTGCCAGCAGTTTGGGGGGGCGAAAGGACGAGCAGTACTTC. It translates to CASSLGGRKDEQYF.

The chain employs TRBV7-2 and TRBJ1-2; D is perhaps TRBD1 (5 bases). Germline lookup yields CDR1 SGHTA and CDR2 FQGNSA. Trimming removed 2 bases from V and 2 bases from J, with 9 bases in between. The CDR3 is made up of 14 amino acids. CDR3 sequence (DNA): TGTGCCAGCAGCTTATTGCAGGGCAACTATGGCTACACCTTC. Its translation is CASSLLQGNYGYTF. Full variable domain (missing parts from reference TRBV7-2 and TRBJ1-2): GAGVSQSPSNKVTEKGKDVELRCDPISGHTALYWYRQSLGQGLEFLIYFQGNSAPDKSGLPSDRFSAERTGGSVSTLTIQRTQQEDSAVYLCASSLLQGNYGYTFGSGTRLTVV.

CDR3 in amino acids: CASSQIDSSEAFF. Written as DNA, the CDR3 is TGTGCCAGCAGCCAGATCGACAGTTCTGAAGCTTTCTTT. The V call is TRBV14, the J call TRBJ1-1, with D perhaps matching TRBD1 (5 bases). The CDR3 runs to 13 residues. Germline V gene sequence: CDR1 SGHDN, CDR2 FVKESK. Trimming stripped 3 bases from V and 6 bases from J, with 11 bases between.

This chain connects TRBV7-7 to TRBJ2-1, with D possibly matching TRBD2 (5 bases). The germline CDR1 and CDR2 sequences are SSHAT and FNYEAQ (reference sequence). The CDR3 spans 17 residues. V dropped 5 bases and J dropped 7 bases, with 24 bases sitting between them. In DNA form, the CDR3 reads TGTGCCAGCAGCCCGAAACTGCCGTTACACCCGGGGAATGAGCAGTTCTTC. It yields the protein CASSPKLPLHPGNEQFF.

The chain carries TRBV6-4 and TRBJ1-5; D is unclear. Per the germline V gene, CDR1 is MRHNA and CDR2 is SNTAGT. The CDR3 has 15 residues. The germline V and J ends were trimmed by 8 bases and 5 bases, with 19 bases remaining between them. CDR3 amino acids: CASPIEGGIDQPQHF. The DNA of the CDR3 is TGTGCCAGCCCGATTGAGGGAGGTATCGATCAGCCCCAGCATTTT.

V and J are TRBV14 and TRBJ2-1, with D perhaps matching TRBD2 (5 bases). Germline lookup yields CDR1 SGHDN and CDR2 FVKESK. With 6 bases removed from V and 0 bases from J, the gap between germline ends came to 12 bases. There are 15 residues in the CDR3. The CDR3 loop reads CASRASWSSYNEQFF. Written as DNA, the CDR3 is TGTGCCAGCAGGGCTAGCTGGAGCTCCTACAATGAGCAGTTCTTC.

This clone was detected only once. This chain links TRBV3-1 (or the pseudogene TRBV3-2) with TRBJ2-5; 7 bases are shared with TRBD1. J was trimmed by 3 bases and V by 0 bases; bases with no gene match: 13. Germline assignment: CDR1 LGHDT and CDR2 YNNKEL (reference sequence). CDR3 size: 18 residues. The CDR3 spells CASSQEGWGTEREETQYF. CDR3 in DNA: TGTGCCAGCAGCCAAGAAGGCTGGGGGACAGAGAGAGAAGAGACCCAGTACTTC.

This chain links TRBV3-1 (or the pseudogene TRBV3-2) with TRBJ2-3; 13 bases map to TRBD2. This CDR3 has 16 residues. The germline CDR1 and CDR2 sequences are LGHDT and YNNKEL (reference sequence). With V trimmed by 4 bases and J by 1 base, 2 bases remained unmatched. The DNA of the CDR3 is TGTGCCAGCAGCCGAGGACTAGCGGGAGGCACAGATACGCAGTATTTT. It encodes CASSRGLAGGTDTQYF.

The V gene is TRBV19, the J gene TRBJ1-1; 10 nucleotides align to TRBD1. Germline V CDR1 and CDR2: LNHDA, SQIVND (reference sequence). The CDR3 is 14 residues long. V gave up 7 bases and J gave up 5 bases; unmatched junction bases: 7. CDR3 DNA: TGTGCCAGTACTACAGGACAGGGGGATACTGAAGCTTTCTTT. Its translation is CASTTGQGDTEAFF.

The chain is built from TRBV3-1 (or the pseudogene TRBV3-2) and TRBJ1-1, with D tentatively TRBD1 (6 bases). This CDR3 spans 16 amino acids. V lost 8 bases, J lost 0 bases, and 19 bases lay in between. CDR1 is LGHDT, CDR2 YNNKEL, per germline (reference sequence). CDR3 sequence: CASSQRGGAVNTEAFF. The CDR3, as DNA: TGTGCCAGCTCCCAACGGGGGGGGGCGGTGAACACTGAAGCTTTCTTT.